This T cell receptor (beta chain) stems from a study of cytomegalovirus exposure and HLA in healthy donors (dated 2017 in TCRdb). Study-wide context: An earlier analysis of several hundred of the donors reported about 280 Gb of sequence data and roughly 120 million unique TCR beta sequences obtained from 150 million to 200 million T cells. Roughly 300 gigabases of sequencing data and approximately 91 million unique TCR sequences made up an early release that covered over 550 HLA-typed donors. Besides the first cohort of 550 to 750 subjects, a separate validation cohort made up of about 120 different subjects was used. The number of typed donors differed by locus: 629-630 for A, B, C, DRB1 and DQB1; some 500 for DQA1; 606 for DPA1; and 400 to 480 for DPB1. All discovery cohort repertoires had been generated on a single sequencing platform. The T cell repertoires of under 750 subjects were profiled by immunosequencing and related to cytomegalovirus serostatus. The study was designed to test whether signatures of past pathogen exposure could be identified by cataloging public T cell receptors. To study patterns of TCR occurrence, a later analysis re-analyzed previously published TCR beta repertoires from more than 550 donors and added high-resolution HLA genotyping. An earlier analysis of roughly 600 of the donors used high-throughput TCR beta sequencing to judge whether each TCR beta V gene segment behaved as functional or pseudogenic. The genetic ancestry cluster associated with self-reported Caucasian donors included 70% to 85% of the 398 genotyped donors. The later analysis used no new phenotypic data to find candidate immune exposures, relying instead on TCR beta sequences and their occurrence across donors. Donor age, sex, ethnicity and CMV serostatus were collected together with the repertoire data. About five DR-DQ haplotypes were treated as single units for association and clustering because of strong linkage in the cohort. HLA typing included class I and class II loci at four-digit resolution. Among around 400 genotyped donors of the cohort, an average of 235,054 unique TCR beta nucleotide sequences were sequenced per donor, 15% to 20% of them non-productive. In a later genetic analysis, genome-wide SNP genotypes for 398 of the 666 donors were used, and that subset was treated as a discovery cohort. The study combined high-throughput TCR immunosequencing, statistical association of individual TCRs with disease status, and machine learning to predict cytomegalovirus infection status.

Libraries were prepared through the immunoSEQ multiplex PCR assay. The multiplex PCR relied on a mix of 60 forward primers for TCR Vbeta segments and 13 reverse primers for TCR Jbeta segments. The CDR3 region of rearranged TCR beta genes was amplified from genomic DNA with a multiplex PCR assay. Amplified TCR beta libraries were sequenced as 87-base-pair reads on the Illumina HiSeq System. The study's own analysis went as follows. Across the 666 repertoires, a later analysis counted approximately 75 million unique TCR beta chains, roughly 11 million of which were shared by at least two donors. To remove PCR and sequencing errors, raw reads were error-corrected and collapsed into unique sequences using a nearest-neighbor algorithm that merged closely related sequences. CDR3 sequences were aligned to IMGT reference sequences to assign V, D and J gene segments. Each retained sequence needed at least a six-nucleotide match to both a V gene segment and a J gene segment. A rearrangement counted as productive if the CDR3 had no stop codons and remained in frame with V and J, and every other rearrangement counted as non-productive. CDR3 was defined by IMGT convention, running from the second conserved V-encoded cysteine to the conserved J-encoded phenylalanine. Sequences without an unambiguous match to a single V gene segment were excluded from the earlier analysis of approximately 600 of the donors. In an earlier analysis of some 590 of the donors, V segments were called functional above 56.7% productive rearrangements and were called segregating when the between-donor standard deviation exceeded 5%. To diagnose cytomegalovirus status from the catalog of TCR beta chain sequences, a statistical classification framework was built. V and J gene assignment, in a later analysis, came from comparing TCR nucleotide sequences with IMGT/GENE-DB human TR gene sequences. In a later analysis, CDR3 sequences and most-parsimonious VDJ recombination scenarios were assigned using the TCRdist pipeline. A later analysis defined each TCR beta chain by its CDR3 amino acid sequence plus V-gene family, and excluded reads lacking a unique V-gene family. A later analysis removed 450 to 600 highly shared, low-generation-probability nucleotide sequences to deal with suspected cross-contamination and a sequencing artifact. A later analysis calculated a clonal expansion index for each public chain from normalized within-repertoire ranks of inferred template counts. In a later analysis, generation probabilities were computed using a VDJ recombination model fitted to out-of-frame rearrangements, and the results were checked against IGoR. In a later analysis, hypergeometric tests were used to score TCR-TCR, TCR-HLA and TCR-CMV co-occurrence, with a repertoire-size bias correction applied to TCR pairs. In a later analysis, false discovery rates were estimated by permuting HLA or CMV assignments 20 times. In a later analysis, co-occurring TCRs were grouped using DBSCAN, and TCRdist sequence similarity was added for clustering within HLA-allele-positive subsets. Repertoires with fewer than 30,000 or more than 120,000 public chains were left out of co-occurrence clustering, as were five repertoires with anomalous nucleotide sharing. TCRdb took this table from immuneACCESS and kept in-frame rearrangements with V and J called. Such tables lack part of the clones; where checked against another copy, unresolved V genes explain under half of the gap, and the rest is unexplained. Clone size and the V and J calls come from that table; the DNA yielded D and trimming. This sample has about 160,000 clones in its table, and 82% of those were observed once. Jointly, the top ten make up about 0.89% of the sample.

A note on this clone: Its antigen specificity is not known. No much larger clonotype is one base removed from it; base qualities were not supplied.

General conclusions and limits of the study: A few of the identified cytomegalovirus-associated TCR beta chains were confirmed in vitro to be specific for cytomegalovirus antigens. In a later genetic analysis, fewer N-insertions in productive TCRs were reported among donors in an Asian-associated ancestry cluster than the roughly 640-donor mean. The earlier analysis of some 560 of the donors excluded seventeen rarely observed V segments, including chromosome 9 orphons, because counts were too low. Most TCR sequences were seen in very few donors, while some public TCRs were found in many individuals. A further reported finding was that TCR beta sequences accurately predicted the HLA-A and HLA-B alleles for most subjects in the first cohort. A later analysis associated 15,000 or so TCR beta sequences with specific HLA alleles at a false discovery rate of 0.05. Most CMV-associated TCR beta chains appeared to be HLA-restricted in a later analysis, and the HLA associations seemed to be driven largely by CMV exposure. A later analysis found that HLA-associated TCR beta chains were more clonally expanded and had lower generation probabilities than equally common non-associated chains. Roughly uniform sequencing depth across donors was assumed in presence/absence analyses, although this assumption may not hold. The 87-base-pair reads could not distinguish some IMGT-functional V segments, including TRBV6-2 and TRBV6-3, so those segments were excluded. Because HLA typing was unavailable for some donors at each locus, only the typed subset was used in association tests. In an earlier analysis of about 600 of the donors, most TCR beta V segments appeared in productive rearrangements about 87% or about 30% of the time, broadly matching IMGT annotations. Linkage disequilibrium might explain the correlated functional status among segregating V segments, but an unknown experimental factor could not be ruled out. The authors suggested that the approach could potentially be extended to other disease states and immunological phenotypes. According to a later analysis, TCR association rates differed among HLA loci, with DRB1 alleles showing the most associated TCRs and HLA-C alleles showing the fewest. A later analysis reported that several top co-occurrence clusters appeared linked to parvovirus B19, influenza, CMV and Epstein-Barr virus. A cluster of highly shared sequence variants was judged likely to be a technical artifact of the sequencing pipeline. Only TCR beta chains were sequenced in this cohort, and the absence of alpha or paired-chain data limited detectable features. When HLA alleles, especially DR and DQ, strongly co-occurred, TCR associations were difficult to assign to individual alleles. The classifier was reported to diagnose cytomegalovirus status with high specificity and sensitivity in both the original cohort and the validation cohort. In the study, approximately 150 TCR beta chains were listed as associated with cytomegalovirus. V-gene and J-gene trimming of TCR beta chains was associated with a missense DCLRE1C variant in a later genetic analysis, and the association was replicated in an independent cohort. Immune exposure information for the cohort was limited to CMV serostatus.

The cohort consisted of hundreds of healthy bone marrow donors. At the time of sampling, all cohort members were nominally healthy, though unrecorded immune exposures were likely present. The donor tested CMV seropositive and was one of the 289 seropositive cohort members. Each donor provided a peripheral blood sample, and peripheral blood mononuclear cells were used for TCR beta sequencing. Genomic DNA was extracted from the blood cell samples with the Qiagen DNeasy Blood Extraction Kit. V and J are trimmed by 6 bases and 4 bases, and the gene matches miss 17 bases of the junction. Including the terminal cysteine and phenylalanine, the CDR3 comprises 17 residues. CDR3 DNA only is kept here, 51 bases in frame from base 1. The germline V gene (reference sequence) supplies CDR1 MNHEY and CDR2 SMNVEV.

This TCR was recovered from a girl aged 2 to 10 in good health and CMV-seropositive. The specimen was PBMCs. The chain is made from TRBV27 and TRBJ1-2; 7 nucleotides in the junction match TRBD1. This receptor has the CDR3 CASRPLLPGQTSYGYTF. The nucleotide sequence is TGTGCCAGCAGGCCATTATTACCGGGACAGACCTCCTATGGCTACACCTTC.